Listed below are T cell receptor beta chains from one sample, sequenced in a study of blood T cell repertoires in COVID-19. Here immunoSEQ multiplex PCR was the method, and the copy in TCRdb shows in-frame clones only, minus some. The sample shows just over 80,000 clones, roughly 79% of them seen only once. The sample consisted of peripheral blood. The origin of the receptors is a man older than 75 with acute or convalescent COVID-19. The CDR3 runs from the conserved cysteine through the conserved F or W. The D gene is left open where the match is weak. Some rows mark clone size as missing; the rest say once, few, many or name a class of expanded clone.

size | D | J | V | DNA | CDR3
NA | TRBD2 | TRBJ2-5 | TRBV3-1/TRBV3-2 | TGTGCCAGCAGCCATCTAGCGGGAGTTGAGGCGACCCAGTACTTC | CASSHLAGVEATQYF
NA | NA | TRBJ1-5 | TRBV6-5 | TGTGCCAGCAGTCTCCAACAGGGAAATCAGCCCCAGCATTTT | CASSLQQGNQPQHF
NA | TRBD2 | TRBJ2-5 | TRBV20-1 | TGCAGTGCTAGTAAGCGGGAGGGACAAGAGACCCAGTACTTC | CSASKREGQETQYF
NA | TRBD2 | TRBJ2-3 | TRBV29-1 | TGCAGCGTTGATGGACTAGCGGGAAATTCCCCAGATACGCAGTATTTT | CSVDGLAGNSPDTQYF
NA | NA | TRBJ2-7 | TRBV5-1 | TGCGCCAGCAGTAGGGGCTGGAGCTCCTACGAGCAGTACTTC | CASSRGWSSYEQYF
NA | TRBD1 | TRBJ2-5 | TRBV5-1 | TGCGCCAGCAGCTCGACAGGGTTGCAAGAGACCCAGTACTTC | CASSSTGLQETQYF
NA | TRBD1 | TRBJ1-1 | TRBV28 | TGTGCCAGCAGTCCGGACAGGGGGCGAATTAGCACTGAAGCTTTCTTT | CASSPDRGRISTEAFF
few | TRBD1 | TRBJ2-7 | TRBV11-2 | TGTGCCAGCAGCGTCGGGACAGAAGTTTCCTACGAGCAGTACTTC | CASSVGTEVSYEQYF
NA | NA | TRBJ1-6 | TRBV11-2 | TGTGCCAGCAGCTTATTTGCAGAAAATTCACCCCTCCACTTT | CASSLFAENSPLHF
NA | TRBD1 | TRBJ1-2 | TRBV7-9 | TGTGCCAGCAGCTTAGCGATCGGACAGGCTAACTATGGCTACACCTTC | CASSLAIGQANYGYTF
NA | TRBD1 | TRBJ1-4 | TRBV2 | TGTGCCAGCCTTCGCTCGGACAGGCATCTGTTTTTT | CASLRSDRHLFF
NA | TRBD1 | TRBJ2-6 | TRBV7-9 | TGTGCCAGCAGCTCCTTCACCGGGACAGGGGGACCTGGGGCCAACGTCCTGACTTTC | CASSSFTGTGGPGANVLTF
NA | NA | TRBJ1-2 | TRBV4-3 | TGCGCCAGCAGCCAAGAGGCAGGGAGGGCCTATGGCTACACCTTC | CASSQEAGRAYGYTF
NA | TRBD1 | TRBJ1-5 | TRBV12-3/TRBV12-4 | TGTGCCAGCAGGGGGACAGGGTCTCAGCCCCAGCATTTT | CASRGTGSQPQHF
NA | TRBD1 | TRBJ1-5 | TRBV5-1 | TGCGCCAGCAGCTTGGGACAGGGCGGATTCAATCAGCCCCAGCATTTT | CASSLGQGGFNQPQHF
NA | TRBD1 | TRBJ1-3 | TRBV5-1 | TGCGCCAGCAGCTCCCTGACAGGGAGCTCTGGAAACACCATATATTTT | CASSSLTGSSGNTIYF
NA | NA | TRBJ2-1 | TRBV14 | TGTGCCAGCATTGGGAGCTCCTACAATGAGCAGTTCTTC | CASIGSSYNEQFF
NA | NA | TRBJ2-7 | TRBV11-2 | TGTGCCAGCAGCTTAGGCCGCACAGGATGGGAGCAGTACTTC | CASSLGRTGWEQYF
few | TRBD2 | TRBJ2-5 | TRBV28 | TGTGCCAGCATACGACTAGCGGGGGCGGAGACCCAGTACTTC | CASIRLAGAETQYF
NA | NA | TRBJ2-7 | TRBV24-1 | TGTGCCACCAGTGACGGGGGCTCCTACGAGCAGTACTTC | CATSDGGSYEQYF
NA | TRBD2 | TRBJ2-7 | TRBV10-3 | TGTGCCATCAGGGTTACTAGCGGGAGTATCAACGAGCAGTACTTC | CAIRVTSGSINEQYF
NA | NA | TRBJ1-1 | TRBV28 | TGTGCCAGCAGTGCCCCTCCCGGCGGTGAAGCTTTCTTT | CASSAPPGGEAFF
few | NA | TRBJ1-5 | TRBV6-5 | TGTGCCAGCAGTTACATCTTTACCGGAGTTGATCAGCCCCAGCATTTT | CASSYIFTGVDQPQHF
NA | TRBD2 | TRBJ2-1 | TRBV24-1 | TGTGCCACCAGTCGAGCGGGAGGGGGCAATGAGCAGTTCTTC | CATSRAGGGNEQFF
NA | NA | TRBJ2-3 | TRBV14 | TGTGCCAGCAGCCCCACAGGAGACGGTACGCAGTATTTT | CASSPTGDGTQYF
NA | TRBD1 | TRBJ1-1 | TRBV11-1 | TGTGCCAGCAGCTTCCGGGACAGTAACACTGAAGCTTTCTTT | CASSFRDSNTEAFF
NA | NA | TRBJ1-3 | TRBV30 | TGTGCCTGGAGTGTTGGGGGGACTGGAAACACCATATATTTT | CAWSVGGTGNTIYF
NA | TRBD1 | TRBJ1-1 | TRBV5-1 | TGCGCCAGCAGCTGGGGGACAGAGGACACTGAAGCTTTCTTT | CASSWGTEDTEAFF
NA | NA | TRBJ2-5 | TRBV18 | TGTGCCAGCTCACCTAACACCCGCGAGACCCAGTACTTC | CASSPNTRETQYF
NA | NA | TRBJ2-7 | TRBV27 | TGTGCCAGCAGTGTTGGCCCGGGATACGAGCAGTACTTC | CASSVGPGYEQYF
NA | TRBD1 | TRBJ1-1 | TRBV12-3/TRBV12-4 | TGTGCCAGCAGACGACAGGGGGGAACTGAAGCTTTCTTT | CASRRQGGTEAFF
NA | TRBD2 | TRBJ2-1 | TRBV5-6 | TGTGCCAGCAGCTATATAACCGGGACTAGCAGCGATGAGCAGTTCTTC | CASSYITGTSSDEQFF
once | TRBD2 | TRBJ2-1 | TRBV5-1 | TGCGCCAGCAGCTTGGATGCGACTAGCGGGACCTACAATGAGCAGTTCTTC | CASSLDATSGTYNEQFF
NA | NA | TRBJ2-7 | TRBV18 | TGTGCCAGCTCACCCCCCCCGGGGTCCTACGAGCAGTACTTC | CASSPPPGSYEQYF
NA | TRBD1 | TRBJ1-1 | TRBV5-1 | TGCGCCAGCAGCTTTGGACAGGGCCCTGAAGCTTTCTTT | CASSFGQGPEAFF
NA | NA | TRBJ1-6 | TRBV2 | TGTGCCAGCAGTGCAGGGGTGAATTCACCCCTCCACTTT | CASSAGVNSPLHF
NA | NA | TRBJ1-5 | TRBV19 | TGTGCCAGCTCATCGACAGGTGCATTGTATCAGCCCCAGCATTTT | CASSSTGALYQPQHF
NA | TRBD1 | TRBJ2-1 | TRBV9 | TGTGCCAGCAGCGTGACAGGGGGCCGCGATGAGCAGTTCTTC | CASSVTGGRDEQFF
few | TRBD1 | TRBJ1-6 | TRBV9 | TGTGCCAGCAGCCCAGAGATGGGACAGAGGGCCCTCCACTTT | CASSPEMGQRALHF
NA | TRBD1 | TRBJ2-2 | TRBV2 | TGTGCCGGCTTAATAGGGACAGGGGCCCACACCGGGGAGCTGTTTTTT | CAGLIGTGAHTGELFF
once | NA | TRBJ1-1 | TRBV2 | TGTGCCAGCAGTGTGAGGAGCATGAACACTGAAGCTTTCTTT | CASSVRSMNTEAFF
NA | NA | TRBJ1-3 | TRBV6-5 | TGTGCCAGCAGTAGAGGGCAGGGAGGTGGAAACACCATATATTTT | CASSRGQGGGNTIYF
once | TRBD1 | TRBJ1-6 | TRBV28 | TGTGCCAGCATCCACACCGGGACAGGGGGCTCACCCCTCCACTTT | CASIHTGTGGSPLHF
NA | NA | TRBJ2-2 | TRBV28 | TGTGCCGCCGGGAAGGGGGTGATCAACACCGGGGAGCTGTTTTTT | CAAGKGVINTGELFF
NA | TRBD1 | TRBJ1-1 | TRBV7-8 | TGTGCCAGCAGCAGTCGACAGGGGATGAACACTGAAGCTTTCTTT | CASSSRQGMNTEAFF